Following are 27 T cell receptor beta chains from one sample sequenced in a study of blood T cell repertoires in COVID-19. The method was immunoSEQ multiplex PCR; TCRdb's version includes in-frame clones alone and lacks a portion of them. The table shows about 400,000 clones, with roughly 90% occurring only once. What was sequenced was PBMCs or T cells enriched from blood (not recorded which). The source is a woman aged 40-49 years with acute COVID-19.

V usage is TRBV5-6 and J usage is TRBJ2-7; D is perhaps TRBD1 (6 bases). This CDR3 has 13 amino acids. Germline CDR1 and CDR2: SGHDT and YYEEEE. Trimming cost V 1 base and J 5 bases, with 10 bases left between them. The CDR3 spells CASSLWDIHEQYF. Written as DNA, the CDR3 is TGTGCCAGCAGCTTGTGGGACATCCACGAGCAGTACTTC.

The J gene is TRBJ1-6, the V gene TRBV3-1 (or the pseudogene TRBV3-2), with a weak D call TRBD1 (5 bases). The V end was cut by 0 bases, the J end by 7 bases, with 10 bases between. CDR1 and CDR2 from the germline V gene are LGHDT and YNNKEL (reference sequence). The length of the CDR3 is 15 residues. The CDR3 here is CASSQDWGSNSPLHF. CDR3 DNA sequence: TGTGCCAGCAGCCAAGATTGGGGCAGCAATTCACCCCTCCACTTT.

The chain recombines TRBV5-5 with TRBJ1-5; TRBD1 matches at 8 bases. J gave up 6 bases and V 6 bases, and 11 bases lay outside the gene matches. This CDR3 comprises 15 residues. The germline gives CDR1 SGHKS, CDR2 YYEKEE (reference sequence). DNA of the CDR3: TGTGCCAGCAAGCCGACAGGGGTTTCGGCTCAGCCCCAGCATTTT. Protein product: CASKPTGVSAQPQHF.

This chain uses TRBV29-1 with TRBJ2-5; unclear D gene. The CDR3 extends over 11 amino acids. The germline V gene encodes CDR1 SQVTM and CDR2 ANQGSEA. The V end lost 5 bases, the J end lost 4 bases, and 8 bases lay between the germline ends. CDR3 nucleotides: TGCAGCGTTAAGTCAGGAGAGACCCAGTACTTC. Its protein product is CSVKSGETQYF.

CDR3 amino acids: CASSLATLRQLRVGELFF. The CDR3 nucleotides are TGTGCCAGCAGCTTAGCGACTCTCCGGCAGTTACGTGTCGGGGAGCTGTTTTTT. The chain is built from TRBV7-9 and TRBJ2-2, with D unresolved. Germline V gene sequence: CDR1 SEHNR, CDR2 FQNEAQ (reference sequence). This CDR3 contains 18 residues. V was pared by 0 bases and J by 7 bases, with 21 bases between.

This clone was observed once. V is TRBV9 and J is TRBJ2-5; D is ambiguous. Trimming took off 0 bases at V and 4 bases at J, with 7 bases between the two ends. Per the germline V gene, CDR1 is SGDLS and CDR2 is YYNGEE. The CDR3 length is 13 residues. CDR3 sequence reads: CASSVAIGETQYF. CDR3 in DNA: TGTGCCAGCAGCGTAGCTATTGGAGAGACCCAGTACTTC.

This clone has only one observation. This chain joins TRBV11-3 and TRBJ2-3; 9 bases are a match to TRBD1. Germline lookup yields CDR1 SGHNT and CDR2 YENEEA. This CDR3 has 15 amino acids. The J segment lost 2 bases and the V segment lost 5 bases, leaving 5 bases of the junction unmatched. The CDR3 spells CASSKRQGDTDTQYF. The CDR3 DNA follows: TGTGCCAGCAGCAAACGACAGGGGGACACAGATACGCAGTATTTT.

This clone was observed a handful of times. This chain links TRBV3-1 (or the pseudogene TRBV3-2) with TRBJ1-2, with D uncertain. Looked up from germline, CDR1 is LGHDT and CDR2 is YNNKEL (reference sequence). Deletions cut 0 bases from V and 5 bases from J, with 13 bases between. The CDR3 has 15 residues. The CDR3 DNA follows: TGTGCCAGCAGCCAAGATTCTGTCAGGCTGTATGGCTACACCTTC. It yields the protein CASSQDSVRLYGYTF.

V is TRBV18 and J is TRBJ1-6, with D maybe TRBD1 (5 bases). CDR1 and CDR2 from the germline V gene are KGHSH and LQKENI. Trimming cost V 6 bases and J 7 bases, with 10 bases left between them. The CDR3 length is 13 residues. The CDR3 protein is CASSQGRNSPLHF. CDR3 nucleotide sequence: TGTGCCAGCTCTCAGGGTAGGAATTCACCCCTCCACTTT.

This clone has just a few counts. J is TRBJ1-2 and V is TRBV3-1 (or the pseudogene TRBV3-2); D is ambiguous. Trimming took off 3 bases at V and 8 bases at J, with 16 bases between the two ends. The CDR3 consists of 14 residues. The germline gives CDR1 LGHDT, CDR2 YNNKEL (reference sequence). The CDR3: CASSQVRSPRGYTF. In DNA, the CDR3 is TGTGCCAGCAGCCAGGTGCGCAGCCCGAGGGGCTACACCTTC.

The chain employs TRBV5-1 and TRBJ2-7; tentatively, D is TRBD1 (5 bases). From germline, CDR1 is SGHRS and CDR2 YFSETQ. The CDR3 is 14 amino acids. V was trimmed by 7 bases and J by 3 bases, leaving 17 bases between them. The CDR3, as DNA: TGCGCCAGCCAGCCTACCCCCCAGGGCTACGAGCAGTACTTC. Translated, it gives CASQPTPQGYEQYF. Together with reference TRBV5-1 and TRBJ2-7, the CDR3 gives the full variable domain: KAGVTQTPRYLIKTRGQQVTLSCSPISGHRSVSWYQQTPGQGLQFLFEYFSETQRNKGNFPGRFSGRQFSNSRSEMNVSTLELGDSALYLCASQPTPQGYEQYFGPGTRLTVT.

CDR3: CASSLGTSGGHKETQYF. DNA of the CDR3: TGTGCCAGCAGCTTAGGGACTAGCGGGGGTCACAAAGAGACCCAGTACTTC. V and J are TRBV7-9 and TRBJ2-5; 13 bases are a match to TRBD2. The CDR3 is 17 amino acids. Germline CDR1 SEHNR, CDR2 FQNEAQ (reference sequence). Trimming cost V 1 base and J 3 bases; bases outside gene matches: 5.

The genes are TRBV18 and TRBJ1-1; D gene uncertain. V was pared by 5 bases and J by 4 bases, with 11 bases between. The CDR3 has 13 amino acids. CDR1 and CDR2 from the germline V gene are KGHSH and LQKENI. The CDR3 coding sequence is TGTGCCAGCTCAGACCAAGGGAGCACTGAAGCTTTCTTT. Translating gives CASSDQGSTEAFF.

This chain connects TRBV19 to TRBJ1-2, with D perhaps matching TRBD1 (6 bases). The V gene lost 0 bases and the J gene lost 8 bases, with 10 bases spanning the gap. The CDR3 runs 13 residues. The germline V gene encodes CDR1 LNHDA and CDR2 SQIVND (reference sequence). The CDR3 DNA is TGTGCCAGTAGTATAGAACAGGGACGCGGCTACACCTTC. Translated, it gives CASSIEQGRGYTF.

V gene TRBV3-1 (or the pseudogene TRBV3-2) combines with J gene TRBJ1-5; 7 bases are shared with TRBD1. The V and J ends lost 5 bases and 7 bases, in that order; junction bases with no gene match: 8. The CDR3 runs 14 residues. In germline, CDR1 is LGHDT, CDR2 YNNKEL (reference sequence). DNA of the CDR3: TGTGCCAGCAGCAAAGGGGGCTGGGAACAGCCCCAGCATTTT. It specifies CASSKGGWEQPQHF.

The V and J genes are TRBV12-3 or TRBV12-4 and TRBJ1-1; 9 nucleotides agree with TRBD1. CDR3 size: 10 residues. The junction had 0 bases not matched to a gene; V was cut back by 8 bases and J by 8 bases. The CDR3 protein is CASGTGEAFF. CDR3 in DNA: TGTGCCAGCGGGACAGGGGAAGCTTTCTTT.

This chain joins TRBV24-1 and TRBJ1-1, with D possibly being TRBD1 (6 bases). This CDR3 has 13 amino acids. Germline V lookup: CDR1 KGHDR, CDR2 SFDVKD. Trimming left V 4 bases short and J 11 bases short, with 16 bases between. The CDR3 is CATSDPNRVGAFF. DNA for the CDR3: TGTGCCACCAGTGACCCTAACAGGGTTGGCGCTTTCTTT.

CDR3: CSALDRIKLFF. In nucleotides, the CDR3 is TGCAGTGCTTTGGACAGGATAAAACTGTTTTTT. The J gene is TRBJ1-4, the V gene TRBV20-1; 7 nucleotides line up with TRBD1. Germline assignment: CDR1 DFQATT and CDR2 SNEGSKA (reference sequence). V dropped 5 bases and J dropped 10; count of bases not matched to a gene: 4. This CDR3 spans 11 amino acids.

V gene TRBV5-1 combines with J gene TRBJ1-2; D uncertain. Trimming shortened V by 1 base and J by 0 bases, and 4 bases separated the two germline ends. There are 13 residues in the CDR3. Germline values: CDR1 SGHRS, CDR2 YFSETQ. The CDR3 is CASSLRANYGYTF. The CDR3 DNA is TGCGCCAGCAGCTTGAGAGCTAACTATGGCTACACCTTC.

In nucleotides, the CDR3 is TGCGCCAGCAGTAAACAAGCGGGGGGCGACCTCAAGCAGTACTTC. Its translation is CASSKQAGGDLKQYF. The V gene is TRBV5-1, the J gene TRBJ2-7; 9 bases map to TRBD2. CDR3 size: 15 residues. The ends lost 5 bases at V and 8 bases at J; junction bases unmatched: 14. Germline V gene sequence: CDR1 SGHRS, CDR2 YFSETQ.

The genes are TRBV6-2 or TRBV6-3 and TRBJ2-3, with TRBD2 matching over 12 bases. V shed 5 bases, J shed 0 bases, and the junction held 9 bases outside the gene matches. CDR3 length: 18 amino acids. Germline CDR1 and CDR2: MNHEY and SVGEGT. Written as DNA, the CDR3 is TGTGCCAGCAGTAAGCCCATACTAGCGGGGGGCAGCACAGATACGCAGTATTTT. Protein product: CASSKPILAGGSTDTQYF.

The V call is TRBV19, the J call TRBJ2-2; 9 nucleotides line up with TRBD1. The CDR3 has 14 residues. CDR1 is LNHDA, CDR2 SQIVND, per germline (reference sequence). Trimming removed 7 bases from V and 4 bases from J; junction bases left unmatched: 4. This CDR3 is CASNRGPATGELFF. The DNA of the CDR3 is TGTGCCAGTAACAGGGGGCCGGCCACCGGGGAGCTGTTTTTT. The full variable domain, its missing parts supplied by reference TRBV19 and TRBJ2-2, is DGGITQSPKYLFRKEGQNVTLSCEQNLNHDAMYWYRQDPGQGLRLIYYSQIVNDFQKGDIAEGYSVSREKKESFPLTVTSAQKNPTAFYLCASNRGPATGELFFGEGSRLTVL.

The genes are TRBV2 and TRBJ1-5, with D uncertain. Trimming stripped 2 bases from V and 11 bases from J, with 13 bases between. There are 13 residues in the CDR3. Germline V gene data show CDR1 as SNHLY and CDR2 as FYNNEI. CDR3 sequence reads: CASSEMSGSSQHF. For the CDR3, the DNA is TGTGCCAGCAGTGAAATGAGTGGGAGCTCCCAGCATTTT.

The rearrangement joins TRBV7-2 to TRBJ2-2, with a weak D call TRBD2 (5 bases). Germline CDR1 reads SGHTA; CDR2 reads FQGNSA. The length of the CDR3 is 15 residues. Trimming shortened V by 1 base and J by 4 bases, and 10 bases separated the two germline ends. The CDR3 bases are TGTGCCAGCAGCTTAGGCGGGCAGACCACCGGGGAGCTGTTTTTT. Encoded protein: CASSLGGQTTGELFF.

The CDR3 here is CSVEYGTSGGNEQFF. In DNA form, the CDR3 reads TGCAGCGTAGAATACGGGACTAGCGGCGGGAATGAGCAGTTCTTC. The chain links TRBV29-1 to TRBJ2-1; 11 nucleotides line up with TRBD2. V shed 6 bases and J 7 bases; nucleotides not matched to a gene: 11. Germline-derived CDR1 and CDR2 are SQVTM and ANQGSEA. This CDR3 is built from 15 residues.

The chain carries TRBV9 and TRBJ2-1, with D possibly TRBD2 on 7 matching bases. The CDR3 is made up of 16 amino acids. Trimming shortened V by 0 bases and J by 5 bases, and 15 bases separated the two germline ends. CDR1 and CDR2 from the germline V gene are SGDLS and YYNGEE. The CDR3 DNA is TGTGCCAGCAGCGTAGACGAGGGGGGGATCGACAATGAGCAGTTCTTC. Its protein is CASSVDEGGIDNEQFF.

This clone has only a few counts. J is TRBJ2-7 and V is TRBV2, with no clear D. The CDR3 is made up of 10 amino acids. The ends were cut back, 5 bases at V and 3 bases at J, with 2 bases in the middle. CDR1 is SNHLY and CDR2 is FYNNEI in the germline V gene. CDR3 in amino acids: CASSYYEQYF. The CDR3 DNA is TGTGCCAGCAGTTACTACGAGCAGTACTTC.